These 8 T cell receptor beta chains were all obtained from the same sample, sequenced in a study of identical twins. Each CDR3 protein is one row after TCRdb ran MiXCR on the 5' RACE reads. In the table there are 700,000 or so distinct CDR3 sequences, under 9% of which are singletons. These sequences were also reported in another study, on yellow fever vaccine responses in identical twins.

Sequences were obtained from PBMCs. These receptors came from a woman aged 18-29 years in good health.

There are many counts of this clonotype. The gene calls are TRBV28 and TRBJ2-3; either TRBD1 or TRBD2 may supply D (6 bases each). Trimming cost V 6 bases and J 1 base, with 11 bases left between them. Looked up from germline, CDR1 is MDHEN and CDR2 is SYDVKM. This CDR3 is built from 14 residues. CDR3 sequence: CASRLEGGTDTQYF. The CDR3 DNA sequence: TGTGCCAGCAGACTGGAGGGGGGCACAGATACGCAGTATTTT.

Only a few counts were recorded for this clonotype. The rearrangement links TRBV7-2 to TRBJ2-2; D not certain. The CDR3 covers 14 residues. V gave up 8 bases and J gave up 9 bases, with 19 bases separating them. Germline CDR1 is SGHTA and CDR2 is FQGNSA. CDR3 in amino acids: CASRLLTAARELFF. The CDR3 DNA is TGTGCCAGCCGACTCCTGACTGCTGCCCGGGAGCTGTTTTTT.

This clonotype was found a few times. V gene TRBV12-5 combines with J gene TRBJ2-7, with D possibly TRBD2 on 5 matching bases. Trimming removed 6 bases at V and 6 bases at J, with 12 bases between. CDR1 LGHNT and CDR2 FRNRAP come from the germline V gene. CDR3 size: 12 residues. The CDR3 coding sequence is TGTGCTAGTGGGATCGCGGGTGGCGAGCAGTACTTC. It encodes CASGIAGGEQYF.

This clonotype was picked up one time. V is TRBV5-6 and J is TRBJ2-5; unclear D gene. V lost 8 bases and J 7 bases, leaving 18 bases between the germline ends. From germline, CDR1 is SGHDT and CDR2 YYEEEE. The CDR3 totals 13 residues. CDR3 in DNA: TGTGCCAGGAGCCCCGGGCTAGTTGGGACCCAGTACTTC. It specifies CARSPGLVGTQYF.

This clonotype occurred a few times. The CDR3 DNA is TGTGCCAGCAGCTACTCTGAAACAAGGTCCCCAAGGGAGCTGTTTTTT. As protein: CASSYSETRSPRELFF. The rearrangement links TRBV9 to TRBJ2-2; D not certain. Trimming took off 4 bases at V and 9 bases at J, with 22 bases between the two ends. This CDR3 contains 16 residues. Germline CDR1 and CDR2: SGDLS and YYNGEE.

This clonotype was recorded a few times. The V call is TRBV4-2, the J call TRBJ2-5; 8 nucleotides agree with TRBD2. CDR3 length equals 17 residues. Germline V gene sequence: CDR1 LGHNA, CDR2 YNFKEQ. After removal of 0 bases from V and 2 bases from J, the junction contained 8 bases not matched to a gene. CDR3 region: CASSQEGAGATQETQYF. CDR3 nucleotide sequence: TGTGCCAGCAGCCAAGAAGGAGCGGGGGCCACGCAAGAGACCCAGTACTTC.

J is TRBJ2-5 and V is TRBV27; D is perhaps TRBD1 (7 bases). V was clipped by 4 bases and J by 7 bases, with 19 bases between them. CDR3 length equals 15 residues. Germline loops: CDR1 MNHEY, CDR2 SMNVEV (reference sequence). The CDR3 loop reads CASSWSQGGLVTQYF. DNA for the CDR3: TGTGCCAGCAGTTGGTCGCAGGGGGGTCTGGTGACCCAGTACTTC.

This clonotype was counted at least ten times. The CDR3 DNA reads TGCGCCAGCAGCCAAGATAATGTCAGGACCTACGAGCAGTACTTC. It translates to CASSQDNVRTYEQYF. The rearrangement links TRBV4-3 to TRBJ2-7; unclear D gene. CDR1 and CDR2 from the germline V gene are LGHNA and YSLEER. The CDR3 covers 15 residues. V lost 0 bases, J lost 2 bases, and 11 bases lay in between.